This TCR beta chain originates from a study of cytomegalovirus exposure and HLA in healthy donors. Regarding the study as a whole: Analyzed later, association rates of TCRs varied across HLA loci, with DRB1 most and HLA-C fewest. For most subjects, TCR beta sequences were reported to predict HLA-A and HLA-B alleles with accuracy. The Asian-associated ancestry cluster reportedly had fewer N-insertions than the approximately 690-donor mean in a later analysis.

On this clone itself: Its antigen is not known.

J lost 7 bases, V lost 6 bases, and 8 bases had no gene match. Germline-derived CDR1 and CDR2 are MNHNS and SASEGT. This CDR3 region has 15 residues. Amplification used 60 Vbeta primers and 13 Jbeta primers. Only in-frame clones appear in the TCRdb table, and some are missing; sequencing was by immunoSEQ multiplex PCR. In the table there are more than 95,000 clones, under 65% of which are singletons. The donors gave bone marrow, and they were healthy. Sequenced sample: PBMCs. J is TRBJ1-6 and V is TRBV6-1; TRBD1 matches at 8 bases. This clonotype was sampled from a man aged 55 to 70 in good health and CMV-seronegative. The CDR3 region has the DNA TGTGCCAGCAGGTCCCAGGGGGCTAAGAATTCACCCCTCCACTTT. Translation gives CASRSQGAKNSPLHF.